This T cell receptor (beta chain) was documented in a study of a mutant IDH1 vaccine in newly diagnosed glioma. Comments on this clone: Its target is unknown.

Time point: week 23, last vaccination. Each dose delivered 300 ug of mutant IDH1 20-mer peptide subcutaneously with imiquimod. Trimming removed 4 bases from V and 4 bases from J; junction bases left unmatched: 4. This CDR3 is built from 14 residues. Per the germline V gene, CDR1 is SGDLS and CDR2 is YYNGEE. The method was immunoSEQ multiplex PCR; TCRdb's version includes in-frame clones alone and lacks a portion of them. The sample records 77,000 or so clones, around 83% being singletons. The rearrangement links TRBV9 to TRBJ2-7; 11 positions match TRBD2. The receptor was derived from a woman aged 45-60 years with glioma. Source: PBMCs, taken from a glioma patient whose treatment included an IDH1 peptide vaccine. The CDR3: CASSSGTSGYEQYF. DNA of the CDR3: TGTGCCAGCAGCTCAGGGACTAGCGGTTACGAGCAGTACTTC.